This TCR beta chain was observed in a study of Ad26.COV2.S vaccination and SARS-CoV-2 variants. Described treatment: roughly 18 received Ad26.COV2.S at low or high dose, single or two shots; 5 received placebo; per-sample allocation not given. Sampling was performed 63 days after the first vaccine or placebo injection. In Boston, an adult donor aged 18-55 years took part. Method: immunoSEQ multiplex PCR; TCRdb's copy keeps in-frame clones and lacks some. The sample contains about 420,000 clones, approximately 87% of which appear only once. The CDR3 runs to 15 residues. Germline V gene lookup returns CDR1 LGHNA and CDR2 YSLEER. V lost 5 bases, J lost 8 bases, and 12 bases stayed unmatched.

J is TRBJ2-1 and V is TRBV4-3, with 7 bases matching TRBD2. The input for sequencing was peripheral blood, taken in a trial of Ad26.COV2.S vaccine versus placebo. The TCR was taken from a person between 18 and 65 years old who received the Ad26.COV2.S COVID-19 vaccine or a placebo. CDR3 region: CASSYQGAGIDEQFF. CDR3 nucleotide sequence: TGCGCCAGCAGCTACCAGGGAGCGGGGATTGATGAGCAGTTCTTC.